This TCR beta chain was documented in a study of cytomegalovirus exposure and HLA in healthy donors (dated by TCRdb to about 2017). Regarding the study in general: An earlier analysis of several hundred of the donors reported about 280 Gb of sequence data and approximately 120 million unique TCR beta sequences obtained from around 170 million T cells. An early release covering roughly 640 HLA-typed donors comprised 250 to 350 gigabases of sequencing data and around 80 million unique TCR sequences. Among the roughly 370 genotyped donors, about 85% belonged to the genetic ancestry cluster associated with self-reported Caucasian donors. The study aimed to test whether cataloging public T cell receptors could reveal signatures of past pathogen exposure. The study used immunosequencing to profile the T cell repertoires of around 600 subjects and linked those repertoires to cytomegalovirus serostatus. Besides the first cohort of some 670 subjects, a separate validation cohort made up of 120 different subjects was used. The study combined high-throughput TCR immunosequencing, statistical association of individual TCRs with disease status, and machine learning to predict cytomegalovirus infection status. To study patterns of TCR occurrence, a later analysis re-analyzed previously published TCR beta repertoires from 500 to 850 donors and added high-resolution HLA genotyping. Rather than drawing on any new phenotypic data, the later analysis identified candidate immune exposures from TCR beta sequences and the way those sequences occurred across donors. To decide whether each TCR beta V gene segment behaved as functional or pseudogenic, an earlier analysis of fewer than 750 of the donors relied on high-throughput TCR beta sequencing. Alongside the repertoire data, information on donor age, sex, ethnicity and CMV serostatus was compiled. Genome-wide SNP genotypes for about 55% of the 666 donors were used in a later genetic analysis, which treated that subset as a discovery cohort. Every repertoire in the discovery cohort had been generated on one and the same sequencing platform. HLA typing covered class I and class II loci at four-digit resolution. Typing coverage differed by locus: A, B, C, DRB1 and DQB1 were typed in roughly 620-630 donors, DQA1 in about 510, DPA1 in roughly 590, and DPB1 in approximately 450. A handful of DR-DQ haplotypes were handled as single units for association and clustering because linkage in the cohort was strong. Among over 350 genotyped donors of the cohort, an average of about 240,000 unique TCR beta nucleotide sequences were sequenced per donor, around a sixth of them non-productive. Study-wide conclusions, independent of this receptor: The only immune exposure information available for the cohort was CMV serostatus. In vitro tests confirmed that a few of the cytomegalovirus-associated TCR beta chains recognize cytomegalovirus antigens. Compared with equally common non-associated chains, HLA-associated TCR beta chains in a later analysis were more clonally expanded and had lower generation probabilities. In this cohort, only TCR beta chains were sequenced, and detectable features were limited by the absence of alpha or paired-chain data. A further reported finding was that TCR beta sequences accurately predicted the HLA-A and HLA-B alleles for most subjects in the first cohort. Because counts were too low, more than 15 rarely observed V segments, including chromosome 9 orphons, were left out of the earlier analysis of over 550 of the donors. Because HLA typing was missing for some donors at each locus, association tests included only the typed subset. The study listed around 160 TCR beta chains as associated with cytomegalovirus. While some public TCRs were present in many individuals, most TCR sequences turned up only very rarely across donors. A cluster of highly shared sequence variants was judged likely to be a technical artifact of the sequencing pipeline. At a false discovery rate of 0.05, a later analysis linked roughly 17,000 TCR beta sequences to specific HLA alleles. Most CMV-associated TCR beta chains appeared to be HLA-restricted in a later analysis, and the HLA associations seemed to be driven largely by CMV exposure. V-gene and J-gene trimming of TCR beta chains was associated with a missense DCLRE1C variant in a later genetic analysis, and the association was replicated in an independent cohort. The classifier was reported to diagnose cytomegalovirus status with high specificity and sensitivity in both the original and validation cohorts. A later genetic analysis reported fewer N-insertions in productive TCRs among donors in an Asian-associated ancestry cluster than the roughly 700-donor mean. The 87-base-pair reads could not distinguish some IMGT-functional V segments, including TRBV6-2 and TRBV6-3, so those segments were excluded. When HLA alleles, especially DR and DQ, strongly co-occurred, attributing TCR associations to individual alleles was difficult. Linkage disequilibrium might explain the correlated functional status among segregating V segments, but an unknown experimental factor could not be excluded. According to a later analysis, parvovirus B19, influenza, CMV and Epstein-Barr virus appeared linked to several top co-occurrence clusters. In an earlier analysis of a few hundred of the donors, most TCR beta V segments were observed in productive rearrangements about 87% or about 30% of the time, broadly matching IMGT annotations. Sequencing depth was assumed to be roughly uniform across donors in the presence/absence analyses, though that assumption may not hold. According to a later analysis, TCR association rates differed among HLA loci, with DRB1 alleles showing the most associated TCRs and HLA-C alleles showing the fewest. It was suggested by the authors that the approach could potentially be generalized to other disease states and immunological phenotypes.

The cohort consisted of hundreds of healthy bone marrow donors. Cohort members were all nominally healthy when sampled, although unrecorded immune exposures were likely present. CMV serostatus was recorded as positive for about 300 and negative for about 50% of the roughly 670 cohort members, whereas no CMV serostatus was recorded for the donor in question. Every donor gave a peripheral blood sample, and the peripheral blood mononuclear cells from that sample were used for TCR beta sequencing. The Qiagen DNeasy Blood Extraction Kit was used to extract genomic DNA from the blood cell samples. This clone was picked up one time. Its antigen target is currently unknown. It has no much larger one-base neighbor in the sample; base qualities were not kept. The CDR3, cysteine through phenylalanine, is 15 amino acids long. The retained sequence is limited to the CDR3, 45 bases, with the frame set at the first base. The V and J ends are trimmed by 0 bases and 6 bases, leaving 14 bases between them. As encoded in the germline V gene, CDR1 is MNHEY while CDR2 is SVGAGI.

Libraries were made using the immunoSEQ multiplex PCR assay. For the multiplex PCR, a mixture combining 60 forward primers for TCR Vbeta segments and 13 reverse primers for TCR Jbeta segments was used. The CDR3 region of rearranged TCR beta genes was amplified from genomic DNA with a multiplex PCR assay. Amplified TCR beta libraries were sequenced as 87-base-pair reads on the Illumina HiSeq System. Per the authors' processing: Across the roughly 640 repertoires, a later analysis counted 75 million to 90 million unique TCR beta chains, approximately 12 million of which were shared by at least two donors. Raw reads were error-corrected and collapsed into unique sequences by a nearest-neighbor algorithm in which closely related sequences were merged to remove PCR and sequencing errors. CDR3 sequences were aligned to IMGT reference sequences to assign V, D and J gene segments. For a sequence to be retained, at least a six-nucleotide match to both a V gene segment and a J gene segment was required. Rearrangements were called productive when the CDR3 lacked stop codons and stayed in frame with V and J; all others were non-productive. CDR3 was defined by IMGT convention, running from the second conserved V-encoded cysteine to the conserved J-encoded phenylalanine. In an earlier analysis of more than 550 of the donors, sequences lacking an unambiguous match to a single V gene segment were excluded. An earlier analysis of a few hundred of the donors called V segments functional above 56.7% productive rearrangements and segregating when the between-donor standard deviation exceeded 5%. A statistical classification framework was built for diagnosing cytomegalovirus status from the catalog of TCR beta chain sequences. In a later analysis, V and J genes were assigned by comparing TCR nucleotide sequences against IMGT/GENE-DB human TR gene sequences. The TCRdist pipeline was used in a later analysis to assign CDR3 sequences and most-parsimonious VDJ recombination scenarios. In a later analysis, every TCR beta chain was defined by the combination of its CDR3 amino acid sequence and its V-gene family, and reads without a unique V-gene family were dropped. In a later analysis, fewer than 650 highly shared, low-generation-probability nucleotide sequences were removed to address suspected cross-contamination and a sequencing artifact. For each public chain, a later analysis derived a clonal expansion index from normalized ranks of inferred template counts within each repertoire. Generation probabilities in a later analysis came from a VDJ recombination model fitted to out-of-frame rearrangements, and those results were checked against IGoR. A later analysis scored TCR-TCR, TCR-HLA and TCR-CMV co-occurrence with hypergeometric tests, applying a repertoire-size bias correction to TCR pairs. In a later analysis, false discovery rates were estimated by permuting HLA or CMV assignments 20 times. In a later analysis, co-occurring TCRs were grouped using DBSCAN, and TCRdist sequence similarity was added for clustering within HLA-allele-positive subsets. Repertoires with fewer than 30,000 or more than 120,000 public chains were left out of co-occurrence clustering, as were four to six repertoires with anomalous nucleotide sharing. TCRdb limited this immuneACCESS table to in-frame rearrangements with V and J called. A share of clones is missing; checked studies link under half to unresolved V genes, and the rest is unexplained. Clonal size and the V and J genes are those of that table, whereas D and trimming came from the DNA. In all, the sample holds under 150,000 clones, and approximately 72% of those were seen once. The ten largest clonotypes hold about 3% of the sample.

The sequence links TRBV6-5 to TRBJ1-1; D gene: possibly TRBD1, on 5 matching bases. This TCR came from a human donor in good health. Sequencing was performed on PBMCs. The CDR3 amino acid sequence is: CASSYSGGVNPEAFF. In nucleotide form, the sequence is TGTGCCAGCAGTTACTCTGGGGGGGTCAACCCTGAAGCTTTCTTT.